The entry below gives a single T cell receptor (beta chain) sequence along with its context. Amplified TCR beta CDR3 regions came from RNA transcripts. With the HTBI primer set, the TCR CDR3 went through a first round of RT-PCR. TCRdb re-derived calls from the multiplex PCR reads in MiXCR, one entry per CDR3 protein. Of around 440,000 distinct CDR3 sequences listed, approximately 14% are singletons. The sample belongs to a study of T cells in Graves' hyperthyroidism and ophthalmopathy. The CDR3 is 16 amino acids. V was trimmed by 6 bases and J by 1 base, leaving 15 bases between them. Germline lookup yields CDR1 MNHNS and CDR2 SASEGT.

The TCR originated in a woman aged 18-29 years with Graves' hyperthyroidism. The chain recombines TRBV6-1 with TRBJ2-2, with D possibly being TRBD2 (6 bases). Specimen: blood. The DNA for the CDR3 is TGTGCCAGCAGCCCTGACTGGCGGGGGAACACCGGGGAGCTGTTTTTT. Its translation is CASSPDWRGNTGELFF.